One TCR beta chain is described in this entry. There are a few counts of this clonotype. Its antigen is not yet known. Base qualities are not at hand, and no much larger clone is one base apart. The intended sense of this specimen's treatment or condition label: live attenuated yellow fever vaccine strain. PBMCs were isolated from peripheral blood using a standard Ficoll-Paque protocol. Dynabeads CD4 and CD8 positive selection kits were used to isolate the CD4 and CD8 T-cell fractions. TriZol was used to extract RNA from bulk PBMCs, from CD4 and CD8 fractions, and from dextramer-positive and dextramer-negative fractions. Relative to germline, V is 0 bases shorter and J is 0 bases shorter, with 3 bases between their ends. Measured from the cysteine to the phenylalanine, the CDR3 is 14 residues long. Kept here is only the CDR3 DNA, which spans 42 bases and is read in frame from base 1. Reading the germline V gene gives CDR1 KGHSH and CDR2 LQKENI.

TCR cDNA was synthesized by 5'RACE template switching, through which a universal primer site and unique molecular identifiers were introduced. Priming for cDNA synthesis came from both the TCR alpha and TCR beta constant segments. Libraries were amplified in two PCR steps, with sample barcodes and sequencing adapters added in the second step. Sequencing of libraries was performed on Illumina HiSeq 2500 (2x100 bp) or NovaSeq (2x150 bp). The authors processed their data as follows. MIGEC was used to demultiplex reads and collapse the reads into UMI consensus sequences, and MiXCR was used for V(D)J alignment. Clonotypes responding to the vaccine were identified with edgeR on replicate PBMC samples, with the criteria of FDR below 0.01 and a log2 fold change above 5 up to day 15. Each bulk clonotype received a CD4 or CD8 identity based on whether the sequenced CD4 or CD8 repertoire contained that clonotype at higher abundance. TCRdb redid the processing of the public reads, applying fastp at Q25 and MiXCR, and retained in-frame beta chains. Here each entry gathers all rows of one CDR3 protein and keeps the most common genes and DNA. The V and J calls reflect TCRdb's pipeline rather than the authors' work. The sample table holds 140,000 to 150,000 distinct CDR3 sequences, of which under 7% were seen once. Clones ranked in the top ten supply about 0.61% of the sample.

The data are from a study of T cells after yellow fever vaccination (dated by TCRdb to 2018 to 2020). For the study in its entirety: The SMART-Seq v4 Ultra Low Input RNA kit was used to prepare libraries from fractions with low cell numbers. The cohort comprised two healthy male donors, one aged 18 to 30 and one aged 30 to 40 years. To follow T-cell clones before and after primary and booster YFV17D yellow fever vaccination, bulk TCR alpha and beta repertoires were sequenced over time. Blood was drawn at multiple timepoints before and after primary and secondary immunization, with bulk PBMC replicates and cell subsets isolated.

Study-level results and caveats: Computational filtering was needed because FACS-sorted repertoires could contain abundant contaminating clonotypes from the bulk population. Most clones expanded after primary vaccination were re-detected after the booster (about 96% of CD4 and around 88% of CD8), suggesting broad memory maintenance. The secondary T-cell response was found to be weaker but faster than the primary response, with a peak reached on day 5 rather than on day 15. Only two donors were included in the study, so the extent to which the findings can be generalized is limited. A small fraction of clonotypes showed up in both the CD4 and CD8 compartments, probably as a result of convergent recombination.

The TCR originated in a man aged 25-45 years who received the YFV17D yellow fever vaccine. This chain is built from TRBV18 and TRBJ2-1; no confident D gene assignment can be made. The source material was CD4+ T cells sorted from PBMCs, sampled 10 days after the yellow fever booster vaccination. The CDR3 amino acid sequence is: CASSPPDSYNEQFF. At the DNA level, the sequence is TGTGCCAGCTCACCACCAGACTCCTACAATGAGCAGTTCTTC.